The sequence of this TCR beta chain was determined in a study of neurological immune-mediated disorders. This clonotype was counted at least ten times. Described time point: longitudinal time-point 2. MiXCR, run by TCRdb on the 5' RACE reads, gives a single entry per CDR3 protein. Of more than 55,000 distinct CDR3 sequences detected, roughly 10% appear once; the ten largest clones hold around 13%. This receptor was obtained from a man under 40 in good health. The sample taken for sequencing was PBMCs.

CDR3 residues: CASSPSGTLNTGELFF. The CDR3 DNA reads as TGTGCCAGCAGCCCCTCCGGGACACTGAACACCGGGGAGCTGTTTTTT. This chain joins TRBV6-2 or TRBV6-3 and TRBJ2-2; maybe TRBD1 (6 bases). V lost 6 bases and J lost 1, with 15 bases in between. From germline, CDR1 is MNHEY and CDR2 SVGEGT. The CDR3 totals 16 residues.